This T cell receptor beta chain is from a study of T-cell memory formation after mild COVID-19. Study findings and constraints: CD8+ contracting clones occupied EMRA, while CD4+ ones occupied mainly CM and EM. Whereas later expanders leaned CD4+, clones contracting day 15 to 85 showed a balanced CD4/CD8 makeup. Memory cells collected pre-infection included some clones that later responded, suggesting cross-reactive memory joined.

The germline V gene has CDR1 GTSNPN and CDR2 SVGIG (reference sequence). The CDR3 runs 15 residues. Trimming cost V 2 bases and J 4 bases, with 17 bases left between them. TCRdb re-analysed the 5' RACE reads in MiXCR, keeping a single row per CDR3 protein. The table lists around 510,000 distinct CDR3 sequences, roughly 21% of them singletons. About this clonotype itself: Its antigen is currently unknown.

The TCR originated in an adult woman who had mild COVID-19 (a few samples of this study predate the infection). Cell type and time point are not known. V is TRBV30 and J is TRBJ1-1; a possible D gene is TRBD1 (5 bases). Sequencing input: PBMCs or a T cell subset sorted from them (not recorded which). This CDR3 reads CAWSLGGLSGTEAFF. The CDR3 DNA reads TGTGCCTGGAGTCTTGGGGGACTCTCGGGCACTGAAGCTTTCTTT.